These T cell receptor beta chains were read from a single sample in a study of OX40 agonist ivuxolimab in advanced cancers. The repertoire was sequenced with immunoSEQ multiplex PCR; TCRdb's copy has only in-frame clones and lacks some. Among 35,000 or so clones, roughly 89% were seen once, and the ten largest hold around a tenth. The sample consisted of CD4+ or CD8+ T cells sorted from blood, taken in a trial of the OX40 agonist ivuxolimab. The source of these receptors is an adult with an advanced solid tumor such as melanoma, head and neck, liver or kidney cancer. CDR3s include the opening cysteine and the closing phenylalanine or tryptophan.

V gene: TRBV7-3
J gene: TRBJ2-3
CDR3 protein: CASSLRGPTTDTQYF

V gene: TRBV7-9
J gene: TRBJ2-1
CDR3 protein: CASTWDNNEQFF

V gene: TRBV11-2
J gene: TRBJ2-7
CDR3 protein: CASSFTSGRYEQYF

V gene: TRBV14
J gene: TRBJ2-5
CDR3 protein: CASSLRGRETQYF

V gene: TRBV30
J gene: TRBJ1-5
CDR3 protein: CAWSTTGTGGQPQHF

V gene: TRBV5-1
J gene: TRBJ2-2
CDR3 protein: CASSLTFTGELFF

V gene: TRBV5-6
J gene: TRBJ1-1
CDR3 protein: CASSFLDREVTEAFF

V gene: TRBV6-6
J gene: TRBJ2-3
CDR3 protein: CASRFSGRGTDTQYF

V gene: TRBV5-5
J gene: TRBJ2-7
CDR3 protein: CASSFSSGFSYEQYF

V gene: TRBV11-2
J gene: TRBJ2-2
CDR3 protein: CASSSRTSPGTGELFF

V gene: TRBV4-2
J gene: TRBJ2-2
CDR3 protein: CASSQAPDTGELFF

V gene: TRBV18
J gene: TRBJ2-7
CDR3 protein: CASSPGSYEQYF

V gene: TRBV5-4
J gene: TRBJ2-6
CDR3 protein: CASSLGGYRSGANVLTF

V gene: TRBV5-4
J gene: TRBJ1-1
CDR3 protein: CASSLGIKGDTEAFF

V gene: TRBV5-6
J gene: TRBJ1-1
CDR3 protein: CASSLGYRWDREAFF

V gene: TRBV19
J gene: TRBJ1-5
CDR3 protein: CASSPSAGQPQHF

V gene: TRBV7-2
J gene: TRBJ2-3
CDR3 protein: CASSLIGTVTDTQYF

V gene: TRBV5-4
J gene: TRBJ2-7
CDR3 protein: CASSREPAVQYF

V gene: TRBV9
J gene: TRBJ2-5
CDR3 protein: CASSVGDIDQETQYF

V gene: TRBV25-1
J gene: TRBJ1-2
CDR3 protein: CASSEPGQGDYGYTF

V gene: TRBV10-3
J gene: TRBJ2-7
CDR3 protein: CAISESGRAVSSYEQYF

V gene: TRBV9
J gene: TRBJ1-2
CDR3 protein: CASSTSNYGYTF

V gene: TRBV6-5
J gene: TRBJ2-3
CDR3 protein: CASSTAGGPKYF

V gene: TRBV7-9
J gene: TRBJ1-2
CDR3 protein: CASSLELSGYYGYTF

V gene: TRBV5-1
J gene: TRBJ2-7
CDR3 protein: CASSLVGPQDDEQYF

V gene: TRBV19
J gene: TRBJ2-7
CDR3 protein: CASSISRTQDEQYF

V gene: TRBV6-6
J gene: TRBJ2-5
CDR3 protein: CASRSGQGAWETQYF

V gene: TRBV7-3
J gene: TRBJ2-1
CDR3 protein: CASSWRDGDNEQFF

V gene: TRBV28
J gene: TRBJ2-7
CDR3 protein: CASSSGPGQAGSYEQYF

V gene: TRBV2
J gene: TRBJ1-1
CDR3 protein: CASSARSGGNTEAFF

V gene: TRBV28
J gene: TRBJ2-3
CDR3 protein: CASSLPTSGRAVVTDTQYF

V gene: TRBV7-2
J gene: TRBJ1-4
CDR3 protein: CASSLARPGGNEKLFF